The 12 T cell receptor beta chains in this list originate from one sample, sequenced in a study of T cell changes during pregnancy in multiple sclerosis. Profiled with immunoSEQ multiplex PCR; TCRdb holds only in-frame clones, not every one. The data contain approximately 89,000 clones, about 93% of them singletons. The sample in question was peripheral blood, obtained after pregnancy. Receptor source: a female donor in good health, enrolled as a control in a pregnancy study.

This clone was observed a single time. V gene TRBV5-6 combines with J gene TRBJ2-3, with 7 positions matching TRBD2. Losses at the gene ends were 3 bases for V and 3 bases for J; bases not matched to a gene: 16. The CDR3 covers 18 residues. The V gene's germline CDR1 is SGHDT and CDR2 YYEEEE. CDR3 region: CASSSGGPTLMSTDTQYF. The CDR3 DNA is TGTGCCAGCAGCTCGGGGGGACCGACTCTTATGTCTACAGATACGCAGTATTTT.

This chain links TRBV11-2 with TRBJ2-3; no definite D call. The CDR3 sequence is 14 residues long. In germline, CDR1 is SGHAT, CDR2 FQNNGV. Trimming removed 3 bases at V and 4 bases at J, with 11 bases between. The CDR3 DNA sequence: TGTGCCAGCAGCTTGGGCTATAGGTCAGATACGCAGTATTTT. It translates to CASSLGYRSDTQYF.

The chain couples TRBV14 to TRBJ1-1; D gene uncertain. CDR1 is SGHDN, CDR2 FVKESK, per germline. This CDR3 region has 16 residues. The ends were cut back, 5 bases at V and 5 bases at J, with 21 bases in the middle. CDR3 residues: CASSSHWAAIETEAFF. The CDR3 bases are TGTGCCAGCAGCTCCCACTGGGCTGCAATAGAGACTGAAGCTTTCTTT. Drawing the rest from reference TRBV14 and TRBJ1-1, the complete variable domain is EAGVTQFPSHSVIEKGQTVTLRCDPISGHDNLYWYRRVMGKEIKFLLHFVKESKQDESGMPNNRFLAERTGGTYSTLKVQPAELEDSGVYFCASSSHWAAIETEAFFGQGTRLTVV.

The chain has TRBV27 and TRBJ2-3, with a weak D call TRBD1 (6 bases). V lost 3 bases and J lost 2, with 9 bases in between. CDR1 is MNHEY, CDR2 SMNVEV, per germline (reference sequence). The CDR3 length is 14 residues. In DNA form, the CDR3 reads TGTGCCAGCAGTTTCTCAGGGGCCACAGATACGCAGTATTTT. This gives the protein CASSFSGATDTQYF.

The chain is built from TRBV4-1 and TRBJ1-1, with D tentatively TRBD1 (5 bases). V was clipped by 1 base and J by 1 base, with 10 bases between them. The CDR3 contains 15 residues. CDR1 and CDR2 from the germline V gene are MGHRA and YSYEKL. This CDR3 is CASSQVRGPNTEAFF. The DNA for the CDR3 is TGCGCCAGCAGCCAAGTTAGGGGCCCGAACACTGAAGCTTTCTTT.

The CDR3 here is CASSLHRAGGREQYF. The CDR3, as DNA: TGTGCCAGCAGTCTCCACCGGGCGGGAGGTAGGGAGCAGTACTTC. J is TRBJ2-7 and V is TRBV27; 8 bases map to TRBD2. V trimming: 5 bases; J trimming: 7 bases; junction bases outside the gene matches: 13. CDR3 length: 15 amino acids. Germline lookup yields CDR1 MNHEY and CDR2 SMNVEV (reference sequence).

This clone came up a few times. The rearrangement joins TRBV4-2 to TRBJ2-3; 10 nucleotides agree with TRBD2. V was clipped by 4 bases and J by 4 bases; unmatched bases: 5. The CDR3 contains 15 residues. The germline gives CDR1 LGHNA, CDR2 YNFKEQ. Written as DNA, the CDR3 is TGTGCCAGCAGCCCCCAGCGGGAGGGCCCAGATACGCAGTATTTT. Translating gives CASSPQREGPDTQYF.

The chain carries TRBV11-2 and TRBJ2-1; 8 bases fit TRBD2. Trimming took 5 bases from V and 1 from J; bases not matched to a gene: 4. CDR1 and CDR2 from the germline V gene are SGHAT and FQNNGV. The CDR3 spans 15 residues. CDR3 sequence: CASSITSGSYNEQFF. For the CDR3, the DNA is TGTGCCAGCAGCATCACTAGCGGTTCCTACAATGAGCAGTTCTTC.

The V gene is TRBV5-4, the J gene TRBJ1-5, with 11 bases matching TRBD1. The germline CDR1 and CDR2 sequences are SGHNT and YYREEE (reference sequence). V lost 0 bases to trimming and J lost 3 bases; unmatched junction nucleotides: 2. This CDR3 contains 16 residues. The CDR3 coding sequence is TGTGCCAGCAGCTTGGGGGGACAGGGGGACAATCAGCCCCAGCATTTT. Its translation: CASSLGGQGDNQPQHF.

Only one count was recorded for this clone. For the CDR3, the DNA is TGTGCCAGCAGCTTTCCAGAGGTCGACAGCCAAGAGACCCAGTACTTC. Encoded protein: CASSFPEVDSQETQYF. The chain combines TRBV27 with TRBJ2-5; TRBD1 might be the D (5 bases). This CDR3 contains 16 residues. The germline V and J ends were trimmed by 6 bases and 1 base, with 18 bases remaining between them. CDR1 is MNHEY and CDR2 is SMNVEV in the germline V gene (reference sequence).

This clone is a singleton in its sample. The CDR3 DNA sequence: TGTGCCAGCTCACCCTCGGGACAGCACTACGAGCAGTACTTC. Translation: CASSPSGQHYEQYF. The gene calls are TRBV18 and TRBJ2-7; 7 nucleotides match TRBD1. CDR1 KGHSH and CDR2 LQKENI come from the germline V gene. J gave up 3 bases and V 3 bases, and 5 bases lay outside the gene matches. The CDR3 runs 14 residues.

This rearrangement joins TRBV27 to TRBJ2-2; 11 positions agree with TRBD2. The CDR3 extends over 17 amino acids. J was trimmed by 7 bases and V by 3 bases; bases with no gene match: 10. CDR1 is MNHEY, CDR2 SMNVEV, per germline (reference sequence). The CDR3 sequence is CASSLGLADTGVGELFF. CDR3 nucleotides: TGTGCCAGCAGTTTGGGACTAGCGGACACGGGGGTCGGGGAGCTGTTTTTT.